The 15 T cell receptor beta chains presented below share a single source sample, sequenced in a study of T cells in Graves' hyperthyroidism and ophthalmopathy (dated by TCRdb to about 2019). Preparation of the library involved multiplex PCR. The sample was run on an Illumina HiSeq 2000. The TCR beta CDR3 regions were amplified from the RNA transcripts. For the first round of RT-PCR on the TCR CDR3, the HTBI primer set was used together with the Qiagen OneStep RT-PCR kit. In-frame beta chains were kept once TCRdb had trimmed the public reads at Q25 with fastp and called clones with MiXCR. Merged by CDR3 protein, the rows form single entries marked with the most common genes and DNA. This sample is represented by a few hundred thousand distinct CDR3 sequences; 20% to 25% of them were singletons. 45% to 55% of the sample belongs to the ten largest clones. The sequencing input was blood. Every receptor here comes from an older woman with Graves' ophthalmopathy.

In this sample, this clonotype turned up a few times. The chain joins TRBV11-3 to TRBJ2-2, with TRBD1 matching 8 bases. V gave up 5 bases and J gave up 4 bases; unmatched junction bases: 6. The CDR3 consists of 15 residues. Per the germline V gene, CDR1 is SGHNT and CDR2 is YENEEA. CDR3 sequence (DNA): TGTGCCAGCAGCCCCCGGACAGGGCCCACCGGGGAGCTGTTTTTT. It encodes CASSPRTGPTGELFF.

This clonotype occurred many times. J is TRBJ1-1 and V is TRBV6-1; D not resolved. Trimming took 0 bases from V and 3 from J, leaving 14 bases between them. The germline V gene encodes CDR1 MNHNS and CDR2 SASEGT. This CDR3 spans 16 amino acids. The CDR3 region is CASSEAGGYTDTEAFF. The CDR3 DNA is TGTGCCAGCAGTGAAGCTGGTGGGTATACGGACACTGAAGCTTTCTTT.

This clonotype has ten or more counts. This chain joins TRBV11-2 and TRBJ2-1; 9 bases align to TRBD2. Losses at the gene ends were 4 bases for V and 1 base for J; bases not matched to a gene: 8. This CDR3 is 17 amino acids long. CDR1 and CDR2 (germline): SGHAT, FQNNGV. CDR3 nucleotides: TGTGCCAGCAGCTCCACCCCTAGCGGGATATCCTACAATGAGCAGTTCTTC. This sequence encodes CASSSTPSGISYNEQFF.

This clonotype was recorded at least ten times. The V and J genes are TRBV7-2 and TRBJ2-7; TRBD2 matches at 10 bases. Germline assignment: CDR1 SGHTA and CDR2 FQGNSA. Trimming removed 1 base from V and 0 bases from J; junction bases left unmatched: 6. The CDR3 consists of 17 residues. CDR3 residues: CASSLVVASGSSYEQYF. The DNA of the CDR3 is TGTGCCAGCAGCTTAGTTGTGGCTAGCGGGAGCTCCTACGAGCAGTACTTC.

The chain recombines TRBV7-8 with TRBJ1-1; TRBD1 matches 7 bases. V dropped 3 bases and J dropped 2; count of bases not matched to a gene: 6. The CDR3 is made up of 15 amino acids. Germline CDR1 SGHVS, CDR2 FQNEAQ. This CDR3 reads CASSFSRTGNTEAFF. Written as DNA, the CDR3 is TGTGCCAGCAGCTTCTCTAGGACAGGAAACACTGAAGCTTTCTTT.

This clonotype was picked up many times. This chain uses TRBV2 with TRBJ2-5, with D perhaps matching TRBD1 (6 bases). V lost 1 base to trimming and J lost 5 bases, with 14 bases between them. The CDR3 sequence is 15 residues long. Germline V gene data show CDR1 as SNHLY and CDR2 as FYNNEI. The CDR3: CASSEEQGFGETQYF. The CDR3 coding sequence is TGTGCCAGCAGTGAAGAGCAGGGGTTCGGGGAGACCCAGTACTTC.

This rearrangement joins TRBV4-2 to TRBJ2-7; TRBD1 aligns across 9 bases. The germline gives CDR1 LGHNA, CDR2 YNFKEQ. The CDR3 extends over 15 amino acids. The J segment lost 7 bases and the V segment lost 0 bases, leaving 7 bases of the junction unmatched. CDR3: CASSQEFGDRGEQYF. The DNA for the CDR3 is TGTGCCAGCAGCCAAGAGTTCGGAGACAGGGGGGAGCAGTACTTC.

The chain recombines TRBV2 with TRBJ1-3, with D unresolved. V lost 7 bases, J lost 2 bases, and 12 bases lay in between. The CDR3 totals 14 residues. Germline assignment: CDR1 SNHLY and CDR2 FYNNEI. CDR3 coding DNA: TGTGCCAGCATAAGAGAAGTAACTGGAAACACCATATATTTT. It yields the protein CASIREVTGNTIYF.

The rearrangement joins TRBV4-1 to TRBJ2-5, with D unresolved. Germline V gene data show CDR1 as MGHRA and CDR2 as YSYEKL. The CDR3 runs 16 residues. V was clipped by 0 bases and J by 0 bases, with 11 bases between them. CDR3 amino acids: CASSQEPAPNQETQYF. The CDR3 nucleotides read TGCGCCAGCAGCCAAGAACCGGCGCCTAACCAAGAGACCCAGTACTTC.

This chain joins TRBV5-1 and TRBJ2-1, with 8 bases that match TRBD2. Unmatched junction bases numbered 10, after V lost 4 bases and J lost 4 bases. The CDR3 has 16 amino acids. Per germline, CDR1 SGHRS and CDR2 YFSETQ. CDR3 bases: TGCGCCAGCAGCCCCCCCAACAGCGGGAGTTACAATGAGCAGTTCTTC. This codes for CASSPPNSGSYNEQFF.

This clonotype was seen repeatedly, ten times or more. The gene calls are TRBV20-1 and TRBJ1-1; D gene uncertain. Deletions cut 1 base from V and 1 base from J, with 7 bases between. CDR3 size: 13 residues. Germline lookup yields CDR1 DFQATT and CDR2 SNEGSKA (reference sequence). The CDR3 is CSARATANTEAFF. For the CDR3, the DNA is TGCAGTGCTAGAGCTACAGCGAACACTGAAGCTTTCTTT.

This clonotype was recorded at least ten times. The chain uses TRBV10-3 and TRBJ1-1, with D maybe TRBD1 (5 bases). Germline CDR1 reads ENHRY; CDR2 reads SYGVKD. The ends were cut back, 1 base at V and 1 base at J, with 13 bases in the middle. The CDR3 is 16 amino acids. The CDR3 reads CAISEFDRPPNTEAFF. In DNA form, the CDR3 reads TGTGCCATCAGTGAGTTCGACAGACCCCCGAACACTGAAGCTTTCTTT.

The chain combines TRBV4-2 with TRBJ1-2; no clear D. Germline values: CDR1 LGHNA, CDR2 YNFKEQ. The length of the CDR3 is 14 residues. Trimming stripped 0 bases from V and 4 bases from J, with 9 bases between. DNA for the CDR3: TGTGCCAGCAGCCAAGATAGGGCGGTCTATGGCTACACCTTC. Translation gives CASSQDRAVYGYTF.

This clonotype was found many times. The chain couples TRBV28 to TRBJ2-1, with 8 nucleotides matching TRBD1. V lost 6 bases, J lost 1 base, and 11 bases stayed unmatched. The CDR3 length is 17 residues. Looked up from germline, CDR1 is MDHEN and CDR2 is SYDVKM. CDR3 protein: CASSSGQGGVSYNEQFF. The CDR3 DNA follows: TGTGCCAGCAGCTCAGGACAGGGAGGAGTTTCCTACAATGAGCAGTTCTTC.

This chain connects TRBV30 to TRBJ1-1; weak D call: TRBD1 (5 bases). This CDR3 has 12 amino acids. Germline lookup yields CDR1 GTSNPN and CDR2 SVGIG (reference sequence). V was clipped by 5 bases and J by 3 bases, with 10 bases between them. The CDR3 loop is CAWDLGDTEAFF. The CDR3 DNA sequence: TGTGCCTGGGATCTGGGGGACACTGAAGCTTTCTTT.